Below, 14 T cell receptor beta chains from the same sample are listed, as sequenced in a study of blood T cells in healthy people across ages (dated by TCRdb to the mid-2010s). Libraries came from 5' RACE. The instrument given in TCRdb is Illumina HiSeq 2500. A second PCR of roughly 7 to 11 cycles was performed with a sample-barcoded 5' primer and a J-beta primer mix. Clones were called with MiXCR by TCRdb after fastp trimmed the public reads at Q25, and only in-frame beta chains were retained. Here each entry gathers all rows of one CDR3 protein and keeps the most common genes and DNA. This sample has approximately 1.5 million distinct CDR3 sequences in its table, and roughly 32% of those were observed once. Roughly 10% of the sample rests with the top ten. The sample taken for sequencing was blood. These receptors were taken from a woman aged 25 to 45 in good health.

The chain employs TRBV24-1 and TRBJ2-2; 12 bases map to TRBD2. V trimming: 8 bases; J trimming: 5 bases; junction bases outside the gene matches: 2. Germline V CDR1 and CDR2: KGHDR, SFDVKD. The CDR3 loop spans 14 amino acids. CDR3 in amino acids: CATTGLAGTGELFF. The CDR3 coding sequence is TGTGCCACCACCGGACTAGCGGGAACCGGGGAGCTGTTTTTT.

V is TRBV20-1 and J is TRBJ1-5; possible D gene TRBD1, 6 bases. Looked up from germline, CDR1 is DFQATT and CDR2 is SNEGSKA (reference sequence). V gave up 5 bases and J gave up 3 bases, with 11 bases separating them. This CDR3 is built from 13 residues. CDR3 coding DNA: TGCAGTGCTGCCCGGGACACCAATCAGCCCCAGCATTTT. Translated, it gives CSAARDTNQPQHF.

J is TRBJ2-3 and V is TRBV20-1; D call uncertain. The CDR3 spans 12 residues. Germline assignment: CDR1 DFQATT and CDR2 SNEGSKA (reference sequence). The germline V and J ends were trimmed by 6 bases and 1 base, with 8 bases remaining between them. The CDR3 DNA reads TGCAGTGCGATGAGAGGCACAGATACGCAGTATTTT. It encodes CSAMRGTDTQYF.

The chain employs TRBV27 and TRBJ2-1; 8 bases match TRBD1. The CDR3 length is 15 residues. V was pared by 5 bases and J by 9 bases, with 12 bases of the junction left unmatched. The germline V gene encodes CDR1 MNHEY and CDR2 SMNVEV (reference sequence). The CDR3: CASSRRTGMEGEQFF. CDR3 in DNA: TGTGCCAGCAGTCGGAGGACAGGGATGGAGGGTGAGCAGTTCTTC.

This clonotype was seen only a few times. V is TRBV29-1 and J is TRBJ1-2, with TRBD1 as a possible D gene (5 bases). CDR3 length equals 13 residues. Germline loops: CDR1 SQVTM, CDR2 ANQGSEA. V lost 6 bases to trimming and J lost 8 bases, with 19 bases between them. The CDR3 spells CSVGTGNSAGYTF. CDR3 bases: TGCAGCGTCGGGACGGGTAATTCCGCGGGCTACACCTTC.

The chain is built from TRBV11-2 and TRBJ1-1; D not resolved. CDR1 and CDR2 from the germline V gene are SGHAT and FQNNGV. V lost 4 bases, J lost 5 bases, and 11 bases lay in between. This CDR3 has 13 residues. CDR3 nucleotide sequence: TGTGCCAGCAGCTCCAAGTCTTTGACTGAAGCTTTCTTT. It codes for CASSSKSLTEAFF.

The CDR3 protein is CASSIETKTEAFF. CDR3 coding DNA: TGTGCCAGTAGTATAGAGACGAAGACTGAAGCTTTCTTT. This sequence joins TRBV19 and TRBJ1-1; D call uncertain. Germline CDR1 LNHDA, CDR2 SQIVND (reference sequence). The CDR3 is 13 residues long. V lost 0 bases, J lost 5 bases, and 7 bases lay in between.

The table lists this clonotype with many counts. The chain carries TRBV12-3 or TRBV12-4 and TRBJ2-7; 7 bases agree with TRBD1. This CDR3 is 14 amino acids long. The V and J ends lost 5 bases and 2 bases, in that order; junction bases with no gene match: 6. The CDR3 nucleotides are TGTGCCAGCAGTCCCGGGACAGAACCCTACGAGCAGTACTTC. Translation gives CASSPGTEPYEQYF.

The CDR3 DNA follows: TGTGCCAGCAGTTCACCTGGGGGGCTTGGGGAGACCCAGTACTTC. It is translated as CASSSPGGLGETQYF. The V and J genes are TRBV7-6 and TRBJ2-5; D possibly uses TRBD1 or TRBD2 (6 bases each). Deletions cut 6 bases from V and 5 bases from J, with 19 bases between. The CDR3 covers 15 residues. Germline assignment: CDR1 SGHVS and CDR2 FNYEAQ.

The chain has TRBV7-9 and TRBJ2-3; 7 bases are shared with TRBD1. From germline, CDR1 is SEHNR and CDR2 FQNEAQ (reference sequence). This CDR3 spans 15 amino acids. The ends lost 4 bases at V and 2 bases at J; junction bases unmatched: 6. DNA for the CDR3: TGTGCCAGCAGCTCTGGACAGGTGTACACAGATACGCAGTATTTT. It codes for CASSSGQVYTDTQYF.

V gene TRBV15 combines with J gene TRBJ2-5; D is unresolved. There are 15 residues in the CDR3. Trimming removed 3 bases at V and 4 bases at J, with 15 bases between. Germline V gene lookup returns CDR1 LNHNV and CDR2 YYDKDF (reference sequence). This CDR3 is CATSSLQSGPETQYF. DNA for the CDR3: TGTGCCACCAGCAGTCTACAGTCGGGCCCAGAGACCCAGTACTTC.

The genes are TRBV28 and TRBJ1-1; D is perhaps TRBD1 (5 bases). V lost 2 bases, J lost 6 bases, and 16 bases lay in between. CDR1 is MDHEN, CDR2 SYDVKM, per germline. CDR3 length: 15 residues. The CDR3 here is CASSLRGNLRSEAFF. The CDR3 DNA reads as TGTGCCAGCAGTTTACGGGGGAACTTACGCTCTGAAGCTTTCTTT.

The chain carries TRBV13 and TRBJ2-7; D is unresolved. Trimming left V 4 bases short and J 3 bases short, with 16 bases between. Germline values: CDR1 PRHDT, CDR2 FYEKMQ (reference sequence). The CDR3 runs to 15 residues. The CDR3 spells CASSSGSRALYEQYF. In nucleotides, the CDR3 is TGTGCCAGCAGCTCCGGGTCGAGAGCTCTCTACGAGCAGTACTTC. The full variable domain, rest sourced from reference TRBV13 and TRBJ2-7, is AAGVIQSPRHLIKEKRETATLKCYPIPRHDTVYWYQQGPGQDPQFLISFYEKMQSDKGSIPDRFSAQQFSDYHSELNMSSLELGDSALYFCASSSGSRALYEQYFGPGTRLTVT.

As concerns this clonotype: This CDR3 is missing its conserved last phenylalanine or tryptophan, likely due to a read error. The rearrangement uses TRBV5-1 and TRBJ2-3; D unresolved. Germline CDR1 reads SGHRS; CDR2 reads YFSETQ. The CDR3 is made up of 14 amino acids. V lost 5 bases and J lost 5, with 15 bases in between. The CDR3 is CASSEARGRDTQYL. DNA for the CDR3: TGCGCCAGCAGTGAGGCCCGAGGAAGAGATACGCAGTATTTG.